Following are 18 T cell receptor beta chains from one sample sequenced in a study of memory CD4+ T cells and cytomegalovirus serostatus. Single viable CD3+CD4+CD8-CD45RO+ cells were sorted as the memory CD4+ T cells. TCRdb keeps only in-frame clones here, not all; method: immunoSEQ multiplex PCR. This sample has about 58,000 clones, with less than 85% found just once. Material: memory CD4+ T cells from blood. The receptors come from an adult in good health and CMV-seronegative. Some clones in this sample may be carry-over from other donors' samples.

This chain's CDR3 is CASRDRGETQYF. The CDR3 DNA is TGTGCCAGCAGGGACAGGGGAGAGACCCAGTACTTC. The gene calls are TRBV2 and TRBJ2-5; 9 bases line up with TRBD1. Per germline, CDR1 SNHLY and CDR2 FYNNEI. Unmatched junction bases numbered 0, after V lost 6 bases and J lost 4 bases. This CDR3 has 12 amino acids.

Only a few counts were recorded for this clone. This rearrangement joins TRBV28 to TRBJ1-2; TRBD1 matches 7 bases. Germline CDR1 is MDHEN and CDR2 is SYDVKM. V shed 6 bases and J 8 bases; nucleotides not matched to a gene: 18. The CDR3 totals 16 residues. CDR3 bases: TGTGCCAGCAGCCAGCCGCCTGGGAGGGGGCAGTGGGGCTACACCTTC. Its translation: CASSQPPGRGQWGYTF.

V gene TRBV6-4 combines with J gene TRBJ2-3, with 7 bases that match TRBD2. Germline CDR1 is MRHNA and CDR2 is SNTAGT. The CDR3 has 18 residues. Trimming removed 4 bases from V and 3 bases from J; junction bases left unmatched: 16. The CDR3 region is CASSGVFGREYLTDTQYF. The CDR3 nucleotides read TGTGCCAGCAGTGGCGTTTTTGGGCGGGAGTACCTAACAGATACGCAGTATTTT.

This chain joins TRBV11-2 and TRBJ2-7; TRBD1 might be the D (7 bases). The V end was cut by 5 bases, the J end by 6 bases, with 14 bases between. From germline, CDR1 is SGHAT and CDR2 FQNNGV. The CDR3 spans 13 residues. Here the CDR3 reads CASSPRRGREQYF. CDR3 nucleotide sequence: TGTGCCAGCAGCCCTAGGAGGGGGCGCGAGCAGTACTTC.

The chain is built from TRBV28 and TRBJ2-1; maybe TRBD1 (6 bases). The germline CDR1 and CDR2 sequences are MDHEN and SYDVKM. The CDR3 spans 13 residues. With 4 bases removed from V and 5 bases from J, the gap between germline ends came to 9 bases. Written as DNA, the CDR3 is TGTGCCAGCAGTTGGACAGTCGACAATGAGCAGTTCTTC. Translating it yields CASSWTVDNEQFF.

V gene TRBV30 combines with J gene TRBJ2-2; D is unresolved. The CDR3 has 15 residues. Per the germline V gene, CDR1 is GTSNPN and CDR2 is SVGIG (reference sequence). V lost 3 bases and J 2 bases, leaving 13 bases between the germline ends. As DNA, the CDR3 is TGTGCCTGGAGGAGCGACCGCCTTAACACCGGGGAGCTGTTTTTT. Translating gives CAWRSDRLNTGELFF.

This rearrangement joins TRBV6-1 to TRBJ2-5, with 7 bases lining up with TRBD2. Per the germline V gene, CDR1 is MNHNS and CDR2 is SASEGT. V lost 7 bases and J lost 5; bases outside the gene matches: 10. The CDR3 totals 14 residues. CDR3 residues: CASTGAGVGETQYF. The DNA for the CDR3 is TGTGCCAGCACCGGGGCGGGAGTAGGGGAGACCCAGTACTTC.

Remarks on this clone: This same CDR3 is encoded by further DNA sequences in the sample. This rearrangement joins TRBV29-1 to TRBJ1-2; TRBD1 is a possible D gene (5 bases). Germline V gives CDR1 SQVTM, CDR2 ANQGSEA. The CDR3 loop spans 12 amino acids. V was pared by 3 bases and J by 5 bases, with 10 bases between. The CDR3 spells CSVEAGPYGYTF. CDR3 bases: TGCAGCGTTGAGGCGGGACCATATGGCTACACCTTC. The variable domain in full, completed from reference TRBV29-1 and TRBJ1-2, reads SAVISQKPSRDICQRGTSLTIQCQVDSQVTMMFWYRQQPGQSLTLIATANQGSEATYESGFVIDKFPISRPNLTFSTLTVSNMSPEDSSIYLCSVEAGPYGYTFGSGTRLTVV.

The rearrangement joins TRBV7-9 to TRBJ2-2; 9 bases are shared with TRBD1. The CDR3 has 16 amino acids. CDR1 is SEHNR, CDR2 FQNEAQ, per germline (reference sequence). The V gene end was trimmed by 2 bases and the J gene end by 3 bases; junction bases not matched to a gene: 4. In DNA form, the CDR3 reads TGTGCCAGCAGCTTAATGGGACAGGGCTACACCGGGGAGCTGTTTTTT. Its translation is CASSLMGQGYTGELFF.

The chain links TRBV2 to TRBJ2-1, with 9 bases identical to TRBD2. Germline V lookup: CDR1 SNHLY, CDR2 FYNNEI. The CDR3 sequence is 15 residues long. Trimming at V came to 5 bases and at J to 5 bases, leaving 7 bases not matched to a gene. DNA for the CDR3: TGTGCCAGCAGTAAAGAGGCTAGCGGGAACAATGAGCAGTTCTTC. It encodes CASSKEASGNNEQFF.

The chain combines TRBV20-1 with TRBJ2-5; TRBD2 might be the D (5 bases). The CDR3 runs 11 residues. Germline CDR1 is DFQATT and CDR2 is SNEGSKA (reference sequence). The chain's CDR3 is CTLANQETQYF. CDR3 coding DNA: TGCACTCTAGCAAACCAAGAGACCCAGTACTTC.

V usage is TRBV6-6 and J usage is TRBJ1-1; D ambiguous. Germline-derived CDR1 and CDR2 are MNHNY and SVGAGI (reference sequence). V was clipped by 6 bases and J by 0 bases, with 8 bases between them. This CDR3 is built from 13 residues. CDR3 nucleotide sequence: TGTGCCAGCAGAATGACGGTGAACACTGAAGCTTTCTTT. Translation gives CASRMTVNTEAFF.

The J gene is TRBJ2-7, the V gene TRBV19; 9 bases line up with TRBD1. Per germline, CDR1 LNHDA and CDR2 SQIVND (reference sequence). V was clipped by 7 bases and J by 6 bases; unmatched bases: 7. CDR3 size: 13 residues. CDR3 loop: CASKVQGAVEQYF. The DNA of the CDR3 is TGTGCCAGTAAAGTACAGGGGGCGGTCGAGCAGTACTTC.

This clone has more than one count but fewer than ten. The CDR3 nucleotides read TGTGCCAGCAGTTCGACACGGGGGAACACTGAAGCTTTCTTT. It encodes CASSSTRGNTEAFF. The J gene is TRBJ1-1, the V gene TRBV6-5, with D uncertain. This CDR3 spans 14 amino acids. Germline loops: CDR1 MNHEY, CDR2 SVGAGI. The V and J ends lost 4 bases and 1 base respectively, with 10 bases between them.

The CDR3 region has the DNA TGTGCTAGTGGTTTGGTAGGACAGGGGGTAGAGACCCAGTACTTC. This codes for CASGLVGQGVETQYF. The chain combines TRBV12-5 with TRBJ2-5, with 10 bases lining up with TRBD1. Germline trimming cut 0 bases from V and 4 bases from J; bases unmatched to any gene: 2. The germline gives CDR1 LGHNT, CDR2 FRNRAP. The CDR3 sequence is 15 residues long.

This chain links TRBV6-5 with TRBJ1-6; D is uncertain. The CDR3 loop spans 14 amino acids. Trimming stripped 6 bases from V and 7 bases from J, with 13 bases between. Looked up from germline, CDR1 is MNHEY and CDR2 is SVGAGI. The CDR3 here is CASSLMNPNSPLHF. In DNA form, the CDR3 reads TGTGCCAGCAGCCTCATGAACCCAAATTCACCCCTCCACTTT.

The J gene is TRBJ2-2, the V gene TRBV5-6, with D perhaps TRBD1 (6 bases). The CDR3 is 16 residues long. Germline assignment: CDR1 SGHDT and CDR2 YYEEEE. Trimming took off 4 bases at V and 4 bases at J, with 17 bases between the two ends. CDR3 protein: CASSVDRDTLTGELFF. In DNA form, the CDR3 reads TGTGCCAGCAGCGTCGACCGGGACACCCTCACCGGGGAGCTGTTTTTT.

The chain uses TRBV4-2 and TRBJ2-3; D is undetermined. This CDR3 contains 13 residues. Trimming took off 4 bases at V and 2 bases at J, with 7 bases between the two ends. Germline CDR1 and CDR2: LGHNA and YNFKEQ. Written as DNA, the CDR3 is TGTGCCAGCAGCCCCTCCAACACAGATACGCAGTATTTT. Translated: CASSPSNTDTQYF.